The clone carrying this TCR beta chain was detected a few times. Its antigen remains unidentified. This sample is part of a study of T cells in Graves' hyperthyroidism and ophthalmopathy. Findings and limits, study-wide: Among thyroid clonotypes expanded above 0.001, most also appeared in blood.

The CDR3 runs to 16 residues. Germline values: CDR1 MNHEY, CDR2 SVGEGT. The germline V and J ends were trimmed by 4 bases and 0 bases, with 15 bases remaining between them. Template material for amplifying TCR beta CDR3 regions consisted of RNA transcripts. The study used the HTBI primer set for a first-round RT-PCR of the TCR CDR3. TCRdb reprocessed the multiplex PCR reads with MiXCR, giving one entry per CDR3 protein. The repertoire holds hundreds of thousands of distinct CDR3 sequences, with approximately 22% as singletons. The chain joins TRBV6-2 or TRBV6-3 to TRBJ1-1; D gene ambiguous. The TCR sequence derives from a woman between 65 and 79 years old with Graves' ophthalmopathy. Specimen: blood. This CDR3 is CASSLRRSQLNTEAFF. In DNA form, the CDR3 reads TGTGCCAGCAGTTTACGACGGAGCCAACTGAACACTGAAGCTTTCTTT.